The 26 T cell receptor beta chains in this list originate from one sample, sequenced in a study of blood T cell repertoires in COVID-19. The protocol was immunoSEQ multiplex PCR, while the TCRdb copy is restricted to in-frame clones and leaves out a portion. The repertoire holds tens of thousands of clones, about 91% seen once, with roughly 5% in the top ten. Sequenced material: peripheral blood. The receptors were gathered from a woman in her sixties or seventies with active COVID-19.

The chain recombines TRBV19 with TRBJ1-6, with D unclear. From germline, CDR1 is LNHDA and CDR2 SQIVND (reference sequence). The CDR3 runs to 16 residues. V was trimmed by 3 bases and J by 11 bases, leaving 20 bases between them. CDR3 amino acids: CASSMREDRLWAPLHF. The DNA for the CDR3 is TGTGCCAGTAGTATGCGGGAAGATCGTTTGTGGGCACCCCTCCACTTT.

V gene TRBV3-1 (or the pseudogene TRBV3-2) combines with J gene TRBJ1-6, with 10 bases aligning to TRBD1. Germline V gene lookup returns CDR1 LGHDT and CDR2 YNNKEL (reference sequence). This CDR3 has 16 amino acids. V shed 1 base and J 6 bases; nucleotides not matched to a gene: 3. DNA of the CDR3: TGTGCCAGCAGCCAAGCCGGGACAGGGGTTAATTCACCCCTCCACTTT. Protein product: CASSQAGTGVNSPLHF.

In DNA form, the CDR3 reads TGTGCCAGCAGCTCTTGGATCGCGGGAGGAGGATCCTACGAGCAGTACTTC. Protein product: CASSSWIAGGGSYEQYF. The chain has TRBV5-6 and TRBJ2-7, with 8 nucleotides matching TRBD2. Germline assignment: CDR1 SGHDT and CDR2 YYEEEE. The J segment lost 1 base and the V segment lost 3 bases, leaving 12 bases of the junction unmatched. The CDR3 contains 17 residues.

This clone was seen a single time. The chain joins TRBV3-1 (or the pseudogene TRBV3-2) to TRBJ1-2; D is ambiguous. CDR1 and CDR2 (germline): LGHDT, YNNKEL (reference sequence). The length of the CDR3 is 15 residues. The V end lost 4 bases, the J end lost 8 bases, and 20 bases lay between the germline ends. The CDR3 here is CASSPSRPGGQGYTF. The DNA of the CDR3 is TGTGCCAGCAGCCCCTCCAGACCGGGCGGGCAGGGCTACACCTTC.

The chain recombines TRBV5-1 with TRBJ2-1; 7 bases agree with TRBD2. The germline V gene has CDR1 SGHRS and CDR2 YFSETQ. The V segment lost 2 bases and the J segment 4 bases; nucleotides outside the gene matches: 6. The CDR3 covers 15 residues. CDR3 protein: CASSFQAGWYNEQFF. The CDR3 DNA reads as TGCGCCAGCAGCTTCCAAGCGGGATGGTACAATGAGCAGTTCTTC.

This clone has only one observation. This chain links TRBV2 with TRBJ2-3; D is unclear. CDR3 length equals 15 residues. Trimming took off 3 bases at V and 2 bases at J, with 12 bases between the two ends. Germline loops: CDR1 SNHLY, CDR2 FYNNEI. This CDR3 reads CASSDTDLNTDTQYF. In DNA form, the CDR3 reads TGTGCCAGCAGTGACACTGACTTAAACACAGATACGCAGTATTTT.

Of note for this clone: The CDR3 does not close with the conserved phenylalanine or tryptophan, likely indicating a read error. The limits of the CDR3 on the DNA are not certain, so only TCRdb's listed CDR3 is given. The gene calls are TRBV5-1 and TRBJ1-2; TRBD1 is the table's D call and was not checked against the DNA. The germline V gene has CDR1 SGHRS and CDR2 YFSETQ. The CDR3 has 12 residues if both end residues are counted. This CDR3 is CASSSDLGQVKV.

The chain recombines TRBV19 with TRBJ2-7; D uncertain. CDR3 length: 14 residues. Germline CDR1 LNHDA, CDR2 SQIVND (reference sequence). The germline V and J ends were trimmed by 5 bases and 2 bases, with 13 bases remaining between them. The CDR3 DNA reads TGTGCCAGTAGTTTTCGAGGCAAGCCCTACGAGCAGTACTTC. Its protein product is CASSFRGKPYEQYF.

The CDR3 nucleotides read TGTGCCAGCGCGACCCCCAGCGGGCCCCAGCATTTT. Translating gives CASATPSGPQHF. This chain links TRBV28 with TRBJ1-5; D gene uncertain. The germline V gene has CDR1 MDHEN and CDR2 SYDVKM. Trimming removed 8 bases from V and 9 bases from J, with 14 bases in between. This CDR3 has 12 residues. Combining the CDR3 with reference TRBV28 and TRBJ1-5 gives the whole variable domain DVKVTQSSRYLVKRTGEKVFLECVQDMDHENMFWYRQDPGLGLRLIYFSYDVKMKEKGDIPEGYSVSREKKERFSLILESASTNQTSMYLCASATPSGPQHFGDGTRLSIL.

This clone has just one count. The chain has TRBV5-1 and TRBJ2-7; 9 nucleotides align to TRBD1. Germline CDR1 SGHRS, CDR2 YFSETQ. The V and J ends lost 4 bases and 6 bases, in that order; junction bases with no gene match: 8. The CDR3 totals 14 residues. The CDR3 is CASSHTGTGSEQYF. The CDR3 region has the DNA TGCGCCAGCAGCCACACCGGGACAGGGAGCGAGCAGTACTTC.

V is TRBV12-3 or TRBV12-4 and J is TRBJ1-1; 10 positions agree with TRBD1. This CDR3 comprises 13 residues. Trimming at V came to 6 bases and at J to 11 bases, leaving 9 bases not matched to a gene. The CDR3: CASSLGQGDRAFF. The CDR3 DNA follows: TGTGCCAGCAGCCTAGGACAGGGGGATCGGGCTTTCTTT.

The chain joins TRBV28 to TRBJ1-4; D is perhaps TRBD1 (6 bases). Trimming left V 6 bases short and J 7 bases short, with 15 bases between. The germline CDR1 and CDR2 sequences are MDHEN and SYDVKM. This CDR3 region has 14 residues. The CDR3 DNA follows: TGTGCCAGCAGCCCAACAGGGCTAACTGAAAAACTGTTTTTT. This encodes CASSPTGLTEKLFF.

The chain couples TRBV25-1 to TRBJ2-1, with D perhaps matching TRBD1 (5 bases). From germline, CDR1 is MGHDK and CDR2 SYGVNS. The germline V and J ends were trimmed by 2 bases and 6 bases, with 14 bases remaining between them. This CDR3 contains 15 residues. CDR3 loop: CASSEPIGAGNEQFF. The DNA for the CDR3 is TGTGCCAGCAGTGAACCCATTGGGGCCGGCAATGAGCAGTTCTTC. The full variable domain, in which reference TRBV25-1 and TRBJ2-1 provide the parts outside the CDR3, is EADIYQTPRYLVIGTGKKITLECSQTMGHDKMYWYQQDPGMELHLIHYSYGVNSTEKGDLSSESTVSRIRTEHFPLTLESARPSHTSQYLCASSEPIGAGNEQFFGPGTRLTVL.

J is TRBJ2-7 and V is TRBV5-1, with 7 bases that match TRBD1. Trimming removed 4 bases from V and 1 base from J; junction bases left unmatched: 5. The CDR3 has 14 amino acids. The germline gives CDR1 SGHRS, CDR2 YFSETQ. Written as DNA, the CDR3 is TGCGCCAGCAGCGGGCGACAGGGTTCCTACGAGCAGTACTTC. It is translated as CASSGRQGSYEQYF.

This chain links TRBV5-4 with TRBJ1-2; D is undetermined. Trimming took 5 bases from V and 8 from J, leaving 13 bases between them. Germline CDR1 is SGHNT and CDR2 is YYREEE (reference sequence). The CDR3 runs to 12 residues. The CDR3 coding sequence is TGTGCCAGCAGTATCCTACCGGGGGGCTACACCTTC. Residues: CASSILPGGYTF.

This clone has a single count. The V and J genes are TRBV24-1 and TRBJ2-2; 7 positions agree with TRBD1. CDR3 length: 14 residues. The trim removed 9 bases at V and 0 bases at J, leaving 3 bases unmatched. The germline CDR1 and CDR2 sequences are KGHDR and SFDVKD. The chain's CDR3 is CATRGTANTGELFF. The CDR3 DNA reads TGTGCCACCCGAGGGACAGCGAACACCGGGGAGCTGTTTTTT.

V gene TRBV5-6 combines with J gene TRBJ2-7, with TRBD2 as a possible D gene (5 bases). The germline V gene encodes CDR1 SGHDT and CDR2 YYEEEE. There are 14 residues in the CDR3. V was cut by 5 bases and J by 5 bases, with 17 bases left in between. The CDR3 spells CASSPFLALHEQYF. The DNA of the CDR3 is TGTGCCAGCAGTCCCTTTCTAGCTCTCCACGAGCAGTACTTC.

V usage is TRBV11-2 and J usage is TRBJ2-7, with D possibly TRBD2 on 6 matching bases. This CDR3 comprises 14 residues. V shed 5 bases and J shed 2 bases, with 13 bases lying between them. In germline, CDR1 is SGHAT, CDR2 FQNNGV. Here the CDR3 reads CASSPGTWTYEQYF. The CDR3 DNA reads TGTGCCAGCAGCCCGGGGACTTGGACCTACGAGCAGTACTTC.

The chain couples TRBV12-5 to TRBJ1-2; possible D gene TRBD1, 6 bases. Between the trimmed V and J ends, which lost 4 bases and 6 bases, there was a span of 9 bases. CDR1 and CDR2 from the germline V gene are LGHNT and FRNRAP. The CDR3 extends over 12 amino acids. As DNA, the CDR3 is TGTGCTAGTGGTTCATCAGGGGATGGCTACACCTTC. Translation: CASGSSGDGYTF. Variable domain in full (rest from reference TRBV12-5 and TRBJ1-2): DARVTQTPRHKVTEMGQEVTMRCQPILGHNTVFWYRQTMMQGLELLAYFRNRAPLDDSGMPKDRFSAEMPDATLATLKIQPSEPRDSAVYFCASGSSGDGYTFGSGTRLTVV.

The table lists this clone with a count of one. The CDR3 DNA reads TGCGCCAGCAGCTGGGGGGCGGGGGCCAACAATGAGCAGTTCTTC. It codes for CASSWGAGANNEQFF. The V and J genes are TRBV5-1 and TRBJ2-1, with D maybe TRBD2 (7 bases). Germline V gene lookup returns CDR1 SGHRS and CDR2 YFSETQ. Between the trimmed V and J ends, which lost 3 bases and 5 bases, there was a span of 15 bases. The CDR3 spans 15 residues. Filled out from reference TRBV5-1 and TRBJ2-1, the complete variable domain reads KAGVTQTPRYLIKTRGQQVTLSCSPISGHRSVSWYQQTPGQGLQFLFEYFSETQRNKGNFPGRFSGRQFSNSRSEMNVSTLELGDSALYLCASSWGAGANNEQFFGPGTRLTVL.

CDR3 DNA: TGTGCCTGGAGTGTACGGGGGATCGGAAAACTGTTTTTT. Residues: CAWSVRGIGKLFF. This chain connects TRBV30 to TRBJ1-4, with D maybe TRBD1 (5 bases). The CDR3 is 13 amino acids. In germline, CDR1 is GTSNPN, CDR2 SVGIG (reference sequence). Trimming removed 0 bases at V and 10 bases at J, with 12 bases between.

This rearrangement joins TRBV6-4 to TRBJ1-5; 7 bases are a match to TRBD1. This CDR3 spans 18 amino acids. Germline V lookup: CDR1 MRHNA, CDR2 SNTAGT. V shed 3 bases and J 2 bases; nucleotides not matched to a gene: 13. Here the CDR3 DNA reads TGTGCCAGCAGTGATGTGACAGGGATAGAAGTGTGCAATCAGCCCCAGCATTTT. It encodes CASSDVTGIEVCNQPQHF.

The CDR3 region has the DNA TGCAGTGCTAGTCCGGGGGACTACCCCTACAATGAGCAGTTCTTC. As protein: CSASPGDYPYNEQFF. The chain is built from TRBV20-1 and TRBJ2-1, with 7 positions matching TRBD2. Trimming took 3 bases from V and 2 from J; bases not matched to a gene: 7. CDR1 DFQATT and CDR2 SNEGSKA come from the germline V gene (reference sequence). The CDR3 length is 15 residues.

CDR3 amino acids: CAAAGTDYEQYF. The CDR3 nucleotides read TGTGCCGCCGCCGGGACAGACTACGAGCAGTACTTC. The J gene is TRBJ2-7, the V gene TRBV28; TRBD1 matches 7 bases. This CDR3 is 12 amino acids long. V trimming: 11 bases; J trimming: 3 bases; junction bases outside the gene matches: 7. Germline CDR1 is MDHEN and CDR2 is SYDVKM.

CDR3 DNA sequence: TGTGCCAGCAGTTCTGGGACTAGCGGGAGATGGGGGGAGCAGTTCTTC. Amino acid sequence: CASSSGTSGRWGEQFF. This rearrangement joins TRBV28 to TRBJ2-1; TRBD2 aligns across 14 bases. CDR3 length: 16 amino acids. The germline CDR1 and CDR2 sequences are MDHEN and SYDVKM. V lost 4 bases to trimming and J lost 10 bases; unmatched junction nucleotides: 9.

V is TRBV9 and J is TRBJ1-1; D remains ambiguous. This CDR3 has 14 residues. Germline V gene sequence: CDR1 SGDLS, CDR2 YYNGEE. V was trimmed by 0 bases and J by 6 bases, leaving 12 bases between them. The CDR3 is CASSVEVAGAEAFF. CDR3 DNA: TGTGCCAGCAGCGTAGAGGTGGCGGGCGCTGAAGCTTTCTTT. The variable domain in full, with the rest retrieved from reference TRBV9 and TRBJ1-1, is DSGVTQTPKHLITATGQRVTLRCSPRSGDLSVYWYQQSLDQGLQFLIQYYNGEERAKGNILERFSAQQFPDLHSELNLSSLELGDSALYFCASSVEVAGAEAFFGQGTRLTVV.